This is a list of T cell receptor beta chains from one sample in a study of regulatory T cells in long-lasting Graves disease. Each CDR3 protein is one row after TCRdb ran MiXCR on the multiplex PCR reads. Among some 450,000 distinct CDR3 sequences listed, 20% to 25% were seen once. Sequencing was performed on peripheral blood mononuclear cells (PBMCs), taken when the disease was refractory, from a patient treated with antithyroid drugs. Receptor source: a female donor with Graves disease. Each CDR3 is given with its conserved first and last residue. The order of the fields is J gene, V gene, D gene, clone size, CDR3 DNA, CDR3 protein. D genes are given only for firm matches. Size tells how often a clone was seen (once, few, many) or the class of an expanded clone, and some rows leave it out.

j_call: TRBJ1-1
v_call: TRBV29-1
d_call: .
clone_size: .
cdr3_nt: TGCAGCGTTGGGTTTGACAGGCGAACTGAAGCTTTCTTT
cdr3_aa: CSVGFDRRTEAFF

j_call: TRBJ1-2
v_call: TRBV5-1
d_call: .
clone_size: .
cdr3_nt: TGCGCCAGCGGCCCGACCCGGGGCTATGGCTACACCTTC
cdr3_aa: CASGPTRGYGYTF

j_call: TRBJ2-3
v_call: TRBV5-1
d_call: .
clone_size: .
cdr3_nt: TGCGCCAGCAGCGGGGGCAGGGTCTCGACAGATACGCAGTATTTT
cdr3_aa: CASSGGRVSTDTQYF

j_call: TRBJ1-1
v_call: TRBV7-2
d_call: .
clone_size: many
cdr3_nt: TGTGCCAGCAGCTTAGTGGCGGGAACGAACACTGAAGCTTTCTTT
cdr3_aa: CASSLVAGTNTEAFF

j_call: TRBJ2-7
v_call: TRBV28
d_call: TRBD1
clone_size: many
cdr3_nt: TGTGCCAGCAGTTTCAGTACCGGGACAGGGACTTACTACGAGCAGTACTTC
cdr3_aa: CASSFSTGTGTYYEQYF

j_call: TRBJ2-2
v_call: TRBV7-9
d_call: TRBD1
clone_size: .
cdr3_nt: TGTGCCAGCAGCCGGGGCCAAACGGGACAGGGGGGCACCGGGGAGCTGTTTTTT
cdr3_aa: CASSRGQTGQGGTGELFF

j_call: TRBJ2-3
v_call: TRBV20-1
d_call: TRBD2
clone_size: few
cdr3_nt: TGCAGTGCTAGTGGTAGCCTTACTAGCGGAAGCACAGATACGCAGTATTTT
cdr3_aa: CSASGSLTSGSTDTQYF

j_call: TRBJ1-4
v_call: TRBV13
d_call: .
clone_size: .
cdr3_nt: TGTGCCAGCAGCTTGGGGCAGGTGAATGAAAAACTGTTTTTT
cdr3_aa: CASSLGQVNEKLFF

j_call: TRBJ2-5
v_call: TRBV28
d_call: .
clone_size: many
cdr3_nt: TGTGCCAGCAGTTTCGCAGGGAACCAAGAGACCCAGTACTTC
cdr3_aa: CASSFAGNQETQYF

j_call: TRBJ1-2
v_call: TRBV28
d_call: TRBD1
clone_size: many
cdr3_nt: TGTGCCAGCAGCCTCCAGGGGGTGGCGTATGGCTACACCTTC
cdr3_aa: CASSLQGVAYGYTF

j_call: TRBJ2-2
v_call: TRBV6-1
d_call: .
clone_size: few
cdr3_nt: TGTGCCAGCAGGGCCGACGGCCGGGAGCTGTTTTTT
cdr3_aa: CASRADGRELFF

j_call: TRBJ2-4
v_call: TRBV20-1
d_call: .
clone_size: few
cdr3_nt: TGCAGTGCTAGAGACAGTTTCGAAGCCAAAAACATTCAGTACTTC
cdr3_aa: CSARDSFEAKNIQYF

j_call: TRBJ2-7
v_call: TRBV28
d_call: .
clone_size: many
cdr3_nt: TGTGCCAGCAGTCCCCTAGTCACCTACGAGCAGTACTTC
cdr3_aa: CASSPLVTYEQYF

j_call: TRBJ1-1
v_call: TRBV7-3
d_call: TRBD1
clone_size: few
cdr3_nt: TGTGCCAGCAGCACTAACCAGGGGGCTGAAGCTTTCTTT
cdr3_aa: CASSTNQGAEAFF

j_call: TRBJ1-1
v_call: TRBV15
d_call: .
clone_size: few
cdr3_nt: TGTGCCACCAGCAGAGTGACTAACACTGAAGCTTTCTTT
cdr3_aa: CATSRVTNTEAFF

j_call: TRBJ2-1
v_call: TRBV30
d_call: .
clone_size: once
cdr3_nt: TGTGCCTGGGCGGTACTAGCTTGGCAGTTCTTC
cdr3_aa: CAWAVLAWQFF

j_call: TRBJ1-5
v_call: TRBV4-1
d_call: .
clone_size: .
cdr3_nt: TGCGCCAGCAGCCAACGCCCAGTTAGGGAGCCCCAGCATTTT
cdr3_aa: CASSQRPVREPQHF

j_call: TRBJ1-1
v_call: TRBV5-1
d_call: TRBD1
clone_size: few
cdr3_nt: TGCGCCAGCAGAAGTGGACAGGGCCACACTGAAGCTTTCTTT
cdr3_aa: CASRSGQGHTEAFF

j_call: TRBJ2-7
v_call: TRBV5-1
d_call: .
clone_size: .
cdr3_nt: TGCGCCAGCAGCTCCGGGCCCCTCTACGAGCAGTACTTC
cdr3_aa: CASSSGPLYEQYF

j_call: TRBJ1-5
v_call: TRBV6-1
d_call: TRBD1
clone_size: many
cdr3_nt: TGTGCCAGCAGTGATCAGTTGACAGGGACCAATCAGCCCCAGCATTTT
cdr3_aa: CASSDQLTGTNQPQHF

j_call: TRBJ2-6
v_call: TRBV9
d_call: .
clone_size: many
cdr3_nt: TGTGCCAGCAGCGAAGACGGGACGCCGTCTGGGGCCAACGTCCTGACTTTC
cdr3_aa: CASSEDGTPSGANVLTF

j_call: TRBJ2-5
v_call: TRBV7-3
d_call: .
clone_size: many
cdr3_nt: TGTGCCAGCAGCCTGGATAGCGGGTGGGGGGCGACCCAGTACTTC
cdr3_aa: CASSLDSGWGATQYF

j_call: TRBJ1-2
v_call: TRBV6-1
d_call: TRBD1
clone_size: few
cdr3_nt: TGTGCCAGCAGCTGGACAGGGGGCTTCGACTATGGCTACACCTTC
cdr3_aa: CASSWTGGFDYGYTF

j_call: TRBJ2-7
v_call: TRBV29-1
d_call: .
clone_size: many
cdr3_nt: TGCAGCGTTAAGGCGGCCTACGAGCAGTACTTC
cdr3_aa: CSVKAAYEQYF

j_call: TRBJ2-2
v_call: TRBV19
d_call: TRBD1
clone_size: .
cdr3_nt: TGTGCCAGTAGTATCCGGACAGGGCGCGGCACCGGGGAGCTGTTTTTT
cdr3_aa: CASSIRTGRGTGELFF

j_call: TRBJ2-7
v_call: TRBV6-1
d_call: TRBD1
clone_size: few
cdr3_nt: TGTGCCAGCAGCCGTGGGACAGGGGGAAACGAGCAGTACTTC
cdr3_aa: CASSRGTGGNEQYF

j_call: TRBJ1-2
v_call: TRBV6-1
d_call: .
clone_size: once
cdr3_nt: TGTGCCAGCAGCTTCGGAGTATTCGGGGGCTACACCTTC
cdr3_aa: CASSFGVFGGYTF

j_call: TRBJ2-7
v_call: TRBV2
d_call: TRBD2
clone_size: many
cdr3_nt: TGTGCCAGCAGAGGTTCTAGCGGGAAGGCCTACGAGCAGTACTTC
cdr3_aa: CASRGSSGKAYEQYF

j_call: TRBJ1-1
v_call: TRBV7-2
d_call: .
clone_size: .
cdr3_nt: TGTGCCAGCAGCTTAACAGGGACACTTAACACTGAAGCTTTCTTT
cdr3_aa: CASSLTGTLNTEAFF

j_call: TRBJ2-7
v_call: TRBV19
d_call: TRBD2
clone_size: .
cdr3_nt: TGTGCCAGTAGTATAGTTAGCGGGAAGACCTACGAGCAGTACTTC
cdr3_aa: CASSIVSGKTYEQYF

j_call: TRBJ2-7
v_call: TRBV6-1
d_call: .
clone_size: many
cdr3_nt: TGTGCCAGCAGTGAAGATTGGAGCTCCTACGAGCAGTACTTC
cdr3_aa: CASSEDWSSYEQYF

j_call: TRBJ1-1
v_call: TRBV29-1
d_call: .
clone_size: .
cdr3_nt: TGCAGCGTTGAGTCAAGGGTATGGGACACTGAAGCTTTCTTT
cdr3_aa: CSVESRVWDTEAFF

j_call: TRBJ1-5
v_call: TRBV24-1
d_call: .
clone_size: many
cdr3_nt: TGTGCCACCAGTCAAACAGGGTTGGGGCAGCCCCAGCATTTT
cdr3_aa: CATSQTGLGQPQHF

j_call: TRBJ2-7
v_call: TRBV9
d_call: .
clone_size: .
cdr3_nt: TGTGCCAGCAGCGGGATGTGGGCTTCCGAGCAGTACTTC
cdr3_aa: CASSGMWASEQYF

j_call: TRBJ2-5
v_call: TRBV28
d_call: .
clone_size: many
cdr3_nt: TGTGCCAGCGGAGGGGAAAGGGAGACCCAGTACTTC
cdr3_aa: CASGGERETQYF

j_call: TRBJ1-2
v_call: TRBV20-1
d_call: TRBD1
clone_size: .
cdr3_nt: TGCAGTGCTTCCCCGGACAGGGGGAGTGGCTACACCTTC
cdr3_aa: CSASPDRGSGYTF

j_call: TRBJ2-3
v_call: TRBV20-1
d_call: TRBD2
clone_size: .
cdr3_nt: TGCAGTACCCCCGTTGCGGGAGGTTTCGATACGCAGTATTTT
cdr3_aa: CSTPVAGGFDTQYF

j_call: TRBJ1-2
v_call: TRBV20-1
d_call: .
clone_size: .
cdr3_nt: TGCAGTGCTAGAGAAGCAGGTGGCAACTATGGCTACACCTTC
cdr3_aa: CSAREAGGNYGYTF

j_call: TRBJ1-6
v_call: TRBV19
d_call: TRBD1
clone_size: few
cdr3_nt: TGTGCCAGTAGTATAGATGGCCCAGGGGGCAGACCCCTCCACTTT
cdr3_aa: CASSIDGPGGRPLHF

j_call: TRBJ1-5
v_call: TRBV6-2/TRBV6-3
d_call: .
clone_size: few
cdr3_nt: TGTGCCAGCAAGGGGACGGCGGGGCGAGGCAATCAGCCCCAGCATTTT
cdr3_aa: CASKGTAGRGNQPQHF

j_call: TRBJ2-5
v_call: TRBV20-1
d_call: TRBD2
clone_size: many
cdr3_nt: TGCAGTGCTAGAACCAATGTGGGACTAGCGGGAGTCAGAGAGACCCAGTACTTC
cdr3_aa: CSARTNVGLAGVRETQYF

j_call: TRBJ2-1
v_call: TRBV18
d_call: TRBD1
clone_size: few
cdr3_nt: TGTGCCAGCTCACCGCAACAGGGGAGTGAGCAGTTCTTC
cdr3_aa: CASSPQQGSEQFF

j_call: TRBJ2-2
v_call: TRBV5-1
d_call: TRBD2
clone_size: .
cdr3_nt: TGCGCCAGCAGCTGGGAGCACCTCGGGACTAGCGGGAGAACCGGGGAGCTGTTTTTT
cdr3_aa: CASSWEHLGTSGRTGELFF

j_call: TRBJ2-4
v_call: TRBV9
d_call: .
clone_size: few
cdr3_nt: TGTGCCAGCAGCGGACCTCCGGGCATTCAGTACTTC
cdr3_aa: CASSGPPGIQYF

j_call: TRBJ1-1
v_call: TRBV30
d_call: .
clone_size: .
cdr3_nt: TGTGCCTGGAGTTATAATACGGGCGCTGAAGCTTTCTTT
cdr3_aa: CAWSYNTGAEAFF

j_call: TRBJ2-7
v_call: TRBV29-1
d_call: TRBD2
clone_size: .
cdr3_nt: TGCAGCGTTTCGGGCCAGACTAGCGGGATGTACGAGCAGTACTTC
cdr3_aa: CSVSGQTSGMYEQYF

j_call: TRBJ1-6
v_call: TRBV5-1
d_call: TRBD1
clone_size: .
cdr3_nt: TGCGCCAGCAGCCGACAGGGAGATCGTAATTCACCCCTCCACTTT
cdr3_aa: CASSRQGDRNSPLHF

j_call: TRBJ1-1
v_call: TRBV7-9
d_call: .
clone_size: many
cdr3_nt: TGTGCCAGCAGCTTTAATCCGAACACTGAAGCTTTCTTT
cdr3_aa: CASSFNPNTEAFF

j_call: TRBJ1-1
v_call: TRBV2
d_call: .
clone_size: many
cdr3_nt: TGTGCCAGCAGCGCCTCGGTGAACACTGAAGCTTTCTTT
cdr3_aa: CASSASVNTEAFF

j_call: TRBJ2-6
v_call: TRBV7-9
d_call: TRBD2
clone_size: few
cdr3_nt: TGTGCCAGCACTTATACTAGCGGGAGGAATCCCAACGTCCTGACTTTC
cdr3_aa: CASTYTSGRNPNVLTF

j_call: TRBJ1-5
v_call: TRBV24-1
d_call: .
clone_size: few
cdr3_nt: TGTGCCACCAGGGGGGCAGGGACCAATCAGCCCCAGCATTTT
cdr3_aa: CATRGAGTNQPQHF

j_call: TRBJ2-7
v_call: TRBV5-1
d_call: TRBD1
clone_size: .
cdr3_nt: TGCGCCAGCAGCTTGGCCGCGGCGACAGGGGGCGAGCAGTACTTC
cdr3_aa: CASSLAAATGGEQYF

j_call: TRBJ2-3
v_call: TRBV6-1
d_call: TRBD2
clone_size: .
cdr3_nt: TGTGCCAGCAGACACCAACTAGCGGGGTCTTTTAGTCATACGCAGTATTTT
cdr3_aa: CASRHQLAGSFSHTQYF

j_call: TRBJ2-7
v_call: TRBV27
d_call: TRBD2
clone_size: .
cdr3_nt: TGTGCCAGCAGCCCCGACCCTAGCGGACTCTACGAGCAGTACTTC
cdr3_aa: CASSPDPSGLYEQYF